The clone carrying this T cell receptor beta chain was observed a handful of times. As yet, its antigen is unknown. This sample was taken from a study of CD8 T cells in ankylosing spondylitis. The V gene end was trimmed by 1 base and the J gene end by 1 base; junction bases not matched to a gene: 6. The germline V gene encodes CDR1 DFQATT and CDR2 SNEGSKA (reference sequence). The CDR3 contains 15 residues. Study conclusions and caveats: Made up of eight highly homologous variants, a TCR beta motif appeared characteristic of ankylosing spondylitis blood. Earlier literature documents some of the motif variants in reactive arthritis synovial fluid and blood. CD8+ cells made up the disease-linked clones, which were relatively rare in peripheral blood.

Using quantitative 5'-RACE with molecular barcodes, the authors made TCR beta libraries. Each CDR3 protein gets one entry after TCRdb re-called the 5' RACE reads with MiXCR. There are some 250,000 distinct CDR3 sequences in the sample; more than 20% occur only once, and 0.6% to 0.75% lies in the top ten. V is TRBV20-1 and J is TRBJ2-5; TRBD2 agrees at 7 bases. The sequence was collected from a male donor with ankylosing spondylitis or in good health (not recorded which). Input material: blood, either unsorted or a sorted T cell fraction (not recorded which). The CDR3 protein is CSARAGGRRQETQYF. The CDR3 bases are TGCAGTGCTAGAGCGGGGGGAAGGCGCCAAGAGACCCAGTACTTC.